This T cell receptor beta chain was sequenced in a study of shared clonotypes between healthy human individuals (dated by TCRdb to 2020 to 2021). About the full investigation: A couple of women and three men aged 18 to 49 years were included in the cohort. To estimate repertoire size and how much clonotypes are shared between individuals, the study performed deep sequencing of blood TCR repertoires from five healthy adults. Between about 0.94 and 8.9 billion PBMCs per donor were obtained by leukapheresis. For each donor, CD4 naive and CD4 memory were each given three plates, CD8 naive was given two plates, and CD8 memory was given one plate. Libraries were prepared and TCR repertoires were sequenced by different laboratories using diverse techniques, in order to increase sequencing depth and limit assay-specific biases. Findings and caveats that apply to the study as a whole: Pairwise subsampling led to the expectation that sequencing depth would affect the degree of clonotype sharing among donors. Even with the large sequencing depth, rarefaction of the sorted-subset datasets indicated that sequencing was incomplete. Compared with non-shared clonotypes, the clonotypes found in all four sorted-subset donors had higher generation probabilities. Because the study included only a small number of donors, the genetic and exposure-history diversity represented was limited. Only blood was sampled, and tissue TCR repertoires likely differ from those in blood. Larger estimated clonotype richness was generally found for naive subsets than for memory subsets. Across a handful of donors, around 5% of naive CD4, 3% to 3.5% of naive CD8, about 2% of memory CD4, and approximately 0.42% of memory CD8 clonotypes were shared.

This clone was counted once. Its target antigen remains unknown. Base qualities were left out, and no much larger clone turns up one base away. Donors were healthy HIV-negative adults with no recently reported acute infections or vaccinations. Every donor was a Caucasian adult living in Nashville, Tennessee, USA. CD4+ T cells were enriched by magnetic negative selection; naive cells were then positively selected on CD45RA, and the negative fraction formed the memory subset. After blood collection by leukapheresis, PBMCs were isolated using Ficoll-Histopaque density gradient centrifugation and then cryopreserved in the vapor phase of liquid nitrogen. Analytical flow cytometry was used to check the purity and quantity of every magnetically sorted T cell population. Each sorted fraction had its genomic DNA isolated and then quantified by UV absorbance on a Nanodrop 2000c. TCR CDR3 regions were amplified from genomic DNA by multiplex PCR using the deep immunoSEQ assay. For each cell subset, the extracted genomic DNA was distributed evenly across all wells of several immunoSEQ 96-well plates, and each plate served as one replicate. For sorted subsets, approximately 0.2 ug of genomic DNA, equivalent to some 33,000 T cell genomes, went into each replicate PCR. Purified libraries were measured with a Qubit 3.0 fluorometer, size-checked on a Bioanalyzer 2100, and measured again with the KAPA Library Quantification kit. A separate single-read 150-cycle Illumina NextSeq 550 flow cell was used to sequence each immunoSEQ 96-well plate. The published analysis was carried out like this. The immunoSEQ output contained only junctional sequences without quality scores, so filtering could not match that applied to full-length reads. To assign V/J genes and CDR3, sequences were annotated using PyIR, a Python wrapper for IgBLAST v1.9, with IMGT germline references. Reads with weak V/J assignments (E-value above 1e-6), missing CDR3, stop codons, out-of-frame junctions, or ambiguous translated residues were removed. V3J clonotypes were defined as sequences sharing the same inferred V gene, J gene, and CDR3 amino acid sequence. Percentage overlap between repertoires was calculated by dividing the number of shared unique clonotypes by the size of the smaller repertoire. Repertoire richness was assessed with RTK rarefaction, the Chao1 estimator, and Recon v2.1 estimates of unobserved clonotypes. Generation probabilities were computed with OLGA for all TCRbeta clonotypes obtained by the gDNA method from a handful of donors. Here the immuneACCESS table is served through TCRdb, limited to in-frame sequences with V and J called. Missing clones are a known gap in these copies; in checked studies unresolved V genes cover under half, and the rest lacks a known reason. Clonal size and the V and J genes are those of that table, whereas D and trimming came from the DNA. In this sample the table shows 780,000 or so clones, about two thirds of which occur a single time. In total, the top ten clones hold under 2% of the sample.

CDR1 and CDR2 (KGHSH, LQKENI) derive from the germline V gene. Deletion took 4 bases off V and 8 bases off J, with a span of 24 bases between the germline ends. The CDR3 goes from the cysteine to the phenylalanine over 17 residues. Only CDR3 DNA remains: 51 bases, in frame from the first base. The chain uses TRBV18 and TRBJ2-1; the D call could be TRBD1 or TRBD2, with each sharing 5 bases. The sequence was collected from a woman younger than 45 in good health. Material: memory CD4+ T cells sorted from blood. The sample's cell subset or site label, decoded: CD45RA-negative fraction. The CDR3 is CASSHRQPGRGRYEQFF. The nucleotide sequence is given as TGTGCCAGCTCACACCGGCAACCGGGACGAGGACGTTATGAGCAGTTCTTC.